This TCR beta chain was identified in a study of human T cells and chemical hapten exposure. V dropped 0 bases and J dropped 0 bases, with 12 bases sitting between them. Germline V CDR1 and CDR2: DFQATT, SNEGSKA (reference sequence). The CDR3 has 16 amino acids. The sample's time point: patch test 2, 6 weeks after DPC sensitization. Treatment reported: therapeutic diphenylcyclopropenone sensitization with weekly scalp DPC. This clonotype was found many times. TCRdb fed the RACE reads into MiXCR, producing one record per CDR3 protein. Among tens of thousands of distinct CDR3 sequences, roughly 10% were seen once, and the ten largest hold 2% to 2.5%.

Specimen: whole blood, collected in connection with sensitization to the hapten diphenylcyclopropenone (DPC). This receptor was identified in a woman in her thirties with alopecia areata. Some clones in this sample may be carry-over from other donors' samples. This chain connects TRBV20-1 to TRBJ2-4; no reliable D call. CDR3 sequence reads: CSARDLAGSAKNIQYF. The CDR3 DNA reads TGCAGTGCTAGAGATTTGGCAGGTTCAGCCAAAAACATTCAGTACTTC.